The rows below give T cell receptor beta chains drawn from one sample of a study of T cells after yellow fever vaccination. TCRdb fed the 5' RACE reads into MiXCR, producing one record per CDR3 protein. Here the sample spans some 250,000 distinct CDR3 sequences, 3.6% being singletons. The specimen comprised PBMCs, sampled 15 days after the yellow fever booster vaccination. These receptors were collected from a man between 18 and 29 years old who received the YFV17D yellow fever vaccine. Each CDR3 is given without its conserved first and last residue.

>TRBJ1-1|TRBV7-9
ASSSAAGTGLNTEAF
>TRBJ1-1|TRBV12-3/TRBV12-4
ASSLDRPQAF
>TRBJ2-6|TRBV5-4
ASSRGQRGANVLT
>TRBJ2-1|TRBV5-5
ASSFRVDEQF
>TRBJ2-3|TRBV5-1
ASWSGTSTDTQY
>TRBJ2-3|TRBV7-2
ASSLDGTLDTQY
>TRBJ2-1|TRBV5-5
ASSLGTGPHNEQF
>TRBJ2-5|TRBV4-3
ASSQEARVREETQY
>TRBJ2-1|TRBV6-2/TRBV6-3
ASRMSSAGTYNEQF
>TRBJ1-6|TRBV7-2
ASSLAPGQGSSPLH
>TRBJ2-4|TRBV10-3
AISEKGQVLAKNIQY
>TRBJ2-1|TRBV5-1
ASSLFGLANNEQF
>TRBJ2-1|TRBV20-1
SARGLLAPNEQF
>TRBJ2-7|TRBV4-1
ASSQDGMTGSTYEQY